This T cell receptor beta chain was profiled in a study of control samples from healthy donors and cancer patients. The germline V gene encodes CDR1 MDHEN and CDR2 SYDVKM. The CDR3 totals 15 residues. Trimming cost V 5 bases and J 5 bases, with 18 bases left between them. Using immunoSEQ multiplex PCR, the repertoire was profiled, and TCRdb retains in-frame clones only, with some absent. This sample has 70,000 to 75,000 clones; 94% occur once, and the top ten carry 2.8%. This clonotype was sampled from a woman under 40 in good health. The chain carries TRBV28 and TRBJ2-5; perhaps TRBD1 as D (6 bases). What was sequenced was blood. The CDR3 DNA follows: TGTGCCAGCAGTCTCCTAACAGGGACGACGGAGACCCAGTACTTC. Residues: CASSLLTGTTETQYF.